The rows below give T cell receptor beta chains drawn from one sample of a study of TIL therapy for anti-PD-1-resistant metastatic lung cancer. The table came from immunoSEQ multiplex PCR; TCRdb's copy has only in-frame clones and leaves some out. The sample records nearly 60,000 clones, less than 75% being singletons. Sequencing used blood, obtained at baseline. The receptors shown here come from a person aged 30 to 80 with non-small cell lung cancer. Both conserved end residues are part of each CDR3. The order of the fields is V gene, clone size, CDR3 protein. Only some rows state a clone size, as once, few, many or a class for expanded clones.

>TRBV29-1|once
CSVEGQLITEAFF
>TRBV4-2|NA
CASSQEVRDTIRYF
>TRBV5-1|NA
CASSAPLAGSYNEQFF
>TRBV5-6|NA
CASSLGGRLPGTQYF
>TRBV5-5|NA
CASSFFGQMNTEAFF
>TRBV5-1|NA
CASSLDADQPQHF
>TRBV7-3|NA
CASSLLGGRNTEAFF
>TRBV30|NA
CAWSVGLAGLCTDTQYF
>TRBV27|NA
CASSLSSPRASYEQYF
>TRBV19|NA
CASSIGGVAGASSSYNEQFF
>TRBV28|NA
CASRQYGYTF
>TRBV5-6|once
CASMGSETQYF
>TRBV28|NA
CASSPRTARTEAFF
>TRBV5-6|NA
CASSLDRTGDYEQYF
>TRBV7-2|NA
CASSLQVKETQYF
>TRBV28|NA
CASSSPGRHYGYTF
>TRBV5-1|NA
CASSPGVGTGGYGYTF
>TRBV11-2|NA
CASSLETANSPLHF
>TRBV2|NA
CASSAEVAGNQPQHF
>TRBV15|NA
CATSREGGGDEQFF
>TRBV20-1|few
CSARDNTEAFF
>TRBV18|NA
CASSPPGQGYSGANVLTF
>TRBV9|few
CASSGATGAGSGNTIYF
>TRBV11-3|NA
CASSLLAGGLGNTQYF
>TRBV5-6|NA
CASVNAGGTDTQYF
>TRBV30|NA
CAWSVSGGGSPLHF
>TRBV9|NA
CASSITGDNSPLHF
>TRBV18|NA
CASSPSTGGNEKLFF
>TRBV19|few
CASSPAGTYEQYF
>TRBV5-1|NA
CASSLSGSNEKLFF
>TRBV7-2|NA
CASSLALAGGYTF
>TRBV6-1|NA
CAIQTRQQAYEQYF
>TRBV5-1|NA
CASSLGLAGGPPGELFF
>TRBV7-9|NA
CASSLGPERFPKYEQYF
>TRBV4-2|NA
CASSPPGAYNEQFF
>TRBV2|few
CASSLQGTNEKLFF
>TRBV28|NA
CASRTPERGNEQFF
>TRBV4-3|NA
CASSQGDRAYGYTF
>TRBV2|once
CASSEGLAGPGELFF
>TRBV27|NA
CASGGLAGGENEQFF
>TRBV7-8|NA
CASSLGGQGLEAFF
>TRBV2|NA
CASSSEVDQPQHF